Sequencing of this T cell receptor (beta chain) was carried out in a study of blood T cells in healthy people across ages. Notes on the study in general: There were more naive CD4+ cells and higher diversity in long-lived donors than in aged donors. Using unsorted PBMCs precluded a conclusive naive versus antigen-experienced comparison.

Per the germline V gene, CDR1 is DFQATT and CDR2 is SNEGSKA (reference sequence). With 0 bases clipped from V and 8 bases from J, the junction kept 9 bases outside the gene matches. This CDR3 has 16 residues. Primers used in a second PCR of roughly 7 to 12 cycles were a sample-barcoded 5' primer and a J-beta primer mix. TCRdb independently ran MiXCR on the 5' RACE reads; one entry per CDR3 protein. The data contain about 1,600,000 distinct CDR3 sequences, approximately 42% of them singletons. Points on this clonotype: No antigen is known for it.

Every donor provided around 9.3 milliliters of peripheral blood. The clonotype originates from a woman between 18 and 29 years old in good health. The chain has TRBV20-1 and TRBJ2-1; TRBD2 matches 11 bases. Sequenced sample: blood. The CDR3: CSARDSGRALLYEQFF. The DNA of the CDR3 is TGCAGTGCTAGAGATAGCGGGAGGGCCCTATTATATGAGCAGTTCTTC.